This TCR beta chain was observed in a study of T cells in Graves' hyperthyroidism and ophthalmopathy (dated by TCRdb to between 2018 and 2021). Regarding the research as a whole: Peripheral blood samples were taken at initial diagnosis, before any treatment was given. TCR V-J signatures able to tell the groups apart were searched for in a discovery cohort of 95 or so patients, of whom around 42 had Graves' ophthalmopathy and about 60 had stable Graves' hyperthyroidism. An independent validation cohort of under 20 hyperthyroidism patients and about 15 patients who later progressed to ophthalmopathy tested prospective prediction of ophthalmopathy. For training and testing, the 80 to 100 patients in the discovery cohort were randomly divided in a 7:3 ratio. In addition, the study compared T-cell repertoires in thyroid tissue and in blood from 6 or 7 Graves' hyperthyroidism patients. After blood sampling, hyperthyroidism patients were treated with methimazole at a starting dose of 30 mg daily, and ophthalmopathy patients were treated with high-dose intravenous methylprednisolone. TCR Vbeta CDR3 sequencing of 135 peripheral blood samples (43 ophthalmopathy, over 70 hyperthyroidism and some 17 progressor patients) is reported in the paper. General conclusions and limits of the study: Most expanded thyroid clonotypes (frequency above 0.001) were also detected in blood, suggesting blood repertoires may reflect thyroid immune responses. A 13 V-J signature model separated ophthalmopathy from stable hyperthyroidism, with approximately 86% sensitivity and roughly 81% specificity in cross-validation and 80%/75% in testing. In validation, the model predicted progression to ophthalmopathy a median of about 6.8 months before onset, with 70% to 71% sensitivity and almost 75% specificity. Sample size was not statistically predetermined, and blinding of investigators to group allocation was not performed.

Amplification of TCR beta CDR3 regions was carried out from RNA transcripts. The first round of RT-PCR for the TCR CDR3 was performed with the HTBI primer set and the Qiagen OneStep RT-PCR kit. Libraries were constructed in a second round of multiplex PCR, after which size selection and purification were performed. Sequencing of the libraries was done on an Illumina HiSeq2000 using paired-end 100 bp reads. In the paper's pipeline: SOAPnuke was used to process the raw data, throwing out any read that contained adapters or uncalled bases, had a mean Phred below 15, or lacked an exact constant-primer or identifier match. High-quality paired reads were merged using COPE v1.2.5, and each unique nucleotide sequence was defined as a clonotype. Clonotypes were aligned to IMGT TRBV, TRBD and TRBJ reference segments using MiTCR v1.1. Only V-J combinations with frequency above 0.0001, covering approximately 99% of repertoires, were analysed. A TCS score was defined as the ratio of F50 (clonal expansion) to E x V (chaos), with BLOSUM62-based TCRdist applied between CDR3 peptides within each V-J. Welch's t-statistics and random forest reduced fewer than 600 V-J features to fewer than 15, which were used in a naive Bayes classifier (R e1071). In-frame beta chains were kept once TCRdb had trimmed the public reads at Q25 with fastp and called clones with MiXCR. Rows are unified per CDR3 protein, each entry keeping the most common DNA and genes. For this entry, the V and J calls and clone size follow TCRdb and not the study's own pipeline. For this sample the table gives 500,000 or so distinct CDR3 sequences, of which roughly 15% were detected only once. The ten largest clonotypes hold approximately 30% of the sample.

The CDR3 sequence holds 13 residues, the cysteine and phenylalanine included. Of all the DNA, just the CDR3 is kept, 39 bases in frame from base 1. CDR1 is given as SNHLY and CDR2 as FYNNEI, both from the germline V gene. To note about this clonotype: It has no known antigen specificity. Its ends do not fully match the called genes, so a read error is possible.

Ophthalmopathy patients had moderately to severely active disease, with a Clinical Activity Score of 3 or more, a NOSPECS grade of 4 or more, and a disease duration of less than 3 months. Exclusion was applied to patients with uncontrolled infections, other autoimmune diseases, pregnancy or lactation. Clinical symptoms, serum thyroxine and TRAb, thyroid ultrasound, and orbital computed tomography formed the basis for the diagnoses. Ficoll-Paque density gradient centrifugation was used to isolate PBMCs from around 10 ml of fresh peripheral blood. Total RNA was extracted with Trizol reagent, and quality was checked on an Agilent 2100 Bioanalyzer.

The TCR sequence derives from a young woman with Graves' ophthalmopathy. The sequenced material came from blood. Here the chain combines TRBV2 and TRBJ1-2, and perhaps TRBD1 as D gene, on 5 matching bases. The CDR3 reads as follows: CTSSTGTIGGCTF. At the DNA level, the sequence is TGTACCAGCAGTACCGGGACGATAGGAGGCTGCACCTTC.